This T cell receptor beta chain appears in the sequencing data of a study of molecular identifiers for immune sequencing clone quantification (dated 2018 in TCRdb). About the investigation overall: For a replicate experiment, RNA from approximately 20,000 or 100,000 naive CD8 T cells was divided into five aliquots, and four of the five aliquots were sequenced. CD8 T cells were used in a methods study to benchmark molecular-identifier clustering-based TCR repertoire sequencing (MIDCIRS) and TCR RNA copy counting.

The CDR3 spans 15 residues, from the cysteine through the phenylalanine. The read is trimmed to its CDR3 DNA, 45 bases read in frame from base 1. The V end loses 3 bases and the J end loses 6 bases, and a stretch of 18 bases separates them. CDR1 and CDR2, per the germline V gene, are MGHRA and YSYEKL. Here is what the overall study found, with its caveats: About 3 recovered TCR RNA copies per cell were obtained by modeling, versus approximately 10 by digital PCR, implying a capture efficiency of about 30%. In CMV-specific effector cells, clones with more than 20 RNA copies accounted for over 97% of molecules, whereas in naive cells such clones accounted for under 1%. When barcode sub-clustering was omitted, TCR diversity was inflated by chimeric consensus sequences, with chimeras reaching as high as 47%. Spiked-in Jurkat TCR RNA (10 copies' worth), which is not part of the donor repertoire, was contained in the naive libraries. Spiked-in Jurkat TCR RNA equivalent to a single cell was reported to be detectable even among 850,000 to 1,000,000 naive CD8 T cells. Highly expanded clone sizes could be underestimated because identical TCR molecules may share a barcode.

This clonotype occurred many times. Its cognate antigen has yet to be identified. Nothing much larger sits one base from this clone, and base qualities are not available. Libraries of naive CD8 T cells were generated from roughly 18,000 to 920,000 sorted cells, with 10%, 30% or 50% of the purified RNA used. On a BD FACSAria II, naive CD8 T cells were FACS-sorted as CD8+CD4-CCR7+CD45RA+ and collected into RLT Plus buffer. To test detection sensitivity, Jurkat RNA equal to approximately ten TCR copies was added to samples of about 17,000-1,100,000 naive CD8 T cells. CD8 T cells were enriched with RosetteSep CD8+ T Cell Enrichment Cocktail and Ficoll-Paque, followed by ACK red cell lysis. Libraries came from PCR. The instrument given in TCRdb is Illumina HiSeq 4000. Bulk TCR libraries were prepared as previously described, using TCR primers listed in Table S5. Purification of total RNA was performed with the Qiagen AllPrep DNA/RNA kit. Before any analysis, reads coming from multiple sequencing runs of the same library were combined into one pool. The paper's processing steps were these. Only reads with exact TCR constant sequence were kept, trimmed to 150 nt, and grouped by their 12-nt molecular barcodes. Within each barcode group, reads were sub-clustered at a 15% Levenshtein threshold, and quality-weighted consensus sequences were built per RNA molecule. Non-functional sequences were removed, as were lower-count sequences one edit away from another. Barcode sub-clusters with fewer than 20% of the maximum read count were removed, based on fitting two negative binomial distributions. TCRdb reprocessing: public reads trimmed at Q25 with fastp, clones called with MiXCR, in-frame beta chains kept. Duplicate CDR3 protein sequences are folded into a single record with the most common DNA and genes. The V and J calls and clone size are TCRdb's, not the authors'. This sample holds around 86,000 distinct CDR3 sequences; 15% to 20% were observed only once. About 0.85% of the sample belongs to the ten largest clones.

The sequencing sample was made of naive CD8+ T cells from blood, with Jurkat cell RNA spiked in. The sample's cell subset or site label, decoded: FACS-sorted CD8+CD4-CCR7+CD45RA+ naive T cells. The rearrangement combines TRBV4-1 with TRBJ2-7; TRBD1 might be the D gene, on 5 matching bases. The source of this sequence is a human donor in good health. Some libraries in this study had Jurkat cell RNA spiked in. The CDR3 sequence is CASSHSGQGMREQYF. The DNA sequence is given as TGCGCCAGCAGCCACTCTGGTCAGGGAATGCGCGAGCAGTACTTC.